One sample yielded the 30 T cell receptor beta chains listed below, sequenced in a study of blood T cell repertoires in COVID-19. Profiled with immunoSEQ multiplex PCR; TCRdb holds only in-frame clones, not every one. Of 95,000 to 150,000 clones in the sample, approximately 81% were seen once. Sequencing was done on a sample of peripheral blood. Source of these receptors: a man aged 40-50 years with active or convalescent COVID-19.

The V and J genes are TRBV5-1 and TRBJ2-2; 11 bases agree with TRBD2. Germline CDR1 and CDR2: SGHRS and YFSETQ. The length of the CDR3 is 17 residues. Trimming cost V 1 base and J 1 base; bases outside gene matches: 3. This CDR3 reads CASSLTLAGGNTGELFF. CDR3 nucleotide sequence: TGCGCCAGCAGCTTGACCCTAGCGGGGGGGAACACCGGGGAGCTGTTTTTT.

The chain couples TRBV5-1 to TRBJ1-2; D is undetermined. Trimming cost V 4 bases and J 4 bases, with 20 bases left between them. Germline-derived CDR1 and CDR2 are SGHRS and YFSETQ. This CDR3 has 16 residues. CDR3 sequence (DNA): TGCGCCAGCAGCCTAGGTGCGGGGAACCCTCTCTATGGCTACACCTTC. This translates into CASSLGAGNPLYGYTF. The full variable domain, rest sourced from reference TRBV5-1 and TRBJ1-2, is KAGVTQTPRYLIKTRGQQVTLSCSPISGHRSVSWYQQTPGQGLQFLFEYFSETQRNKGNFPGRFSGRQFSNSRSEMNVSTLELGDSALYLCASSLGAGNPLYGYTFGSGTRLTVV.

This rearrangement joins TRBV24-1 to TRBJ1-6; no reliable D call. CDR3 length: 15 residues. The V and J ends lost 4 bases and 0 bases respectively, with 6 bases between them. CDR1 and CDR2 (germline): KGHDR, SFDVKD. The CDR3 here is CATSDGSSYNSPLHF. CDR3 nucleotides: TGTGCCACCAGTGACGGGAGCTCCTATAATTCACCCCTCCACTTT.

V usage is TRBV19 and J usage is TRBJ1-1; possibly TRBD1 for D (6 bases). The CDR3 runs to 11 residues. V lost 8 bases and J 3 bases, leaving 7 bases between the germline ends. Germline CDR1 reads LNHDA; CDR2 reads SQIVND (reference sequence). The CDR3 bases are TGTGCCAGTCGACAGGACACTGAAGCTTTCTTT. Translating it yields CASRQDTEAFF. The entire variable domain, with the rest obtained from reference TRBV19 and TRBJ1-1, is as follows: DGGITQSPKYLFRKEGQNVTLSCEQNLNHDAMYWYRQDPGQGLRLIYYSQIVNDFQKGDIAEGYSVSREKKESFPLTVTSAQKNPTAFYLCASRQDTEAFFGQGTRLTVV.

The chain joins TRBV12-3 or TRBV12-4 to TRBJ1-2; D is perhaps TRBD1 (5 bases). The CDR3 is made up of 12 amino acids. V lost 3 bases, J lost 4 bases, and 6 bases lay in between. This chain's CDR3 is CASSFDSYGYTF. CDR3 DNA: TGTGCCAGCAGTTTCGACAGCTATGGCTACACCTTC.

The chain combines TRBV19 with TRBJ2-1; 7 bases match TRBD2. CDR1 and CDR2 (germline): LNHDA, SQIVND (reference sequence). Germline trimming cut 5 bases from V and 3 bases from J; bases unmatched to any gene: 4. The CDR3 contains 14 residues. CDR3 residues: CASSSSGNYNEQFF. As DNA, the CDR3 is TGTGCCAGTAGTTCTAGCGGCAACTACAATGAGCAGTTCTTC. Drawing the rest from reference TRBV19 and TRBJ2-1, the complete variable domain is DGGITQSPKYLFRKEGQNVTLSCEQNLNHDAMYWYRQDPGQGLRLIYYSQIVNDFQKGDIAEGYSVSREKKESFPLTVTSAQKNPTAFYLCASSSSGNYNEQFFGPGTRLTVL.

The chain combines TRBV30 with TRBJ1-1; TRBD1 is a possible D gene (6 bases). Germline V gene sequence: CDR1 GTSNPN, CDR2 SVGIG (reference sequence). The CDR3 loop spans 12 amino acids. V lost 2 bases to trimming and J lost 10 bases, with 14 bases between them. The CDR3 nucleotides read TGTGCCTGGAGTAGGACGGGGGGCAGAGCTTTCTTT. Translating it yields CAWSRTGGRAFF.

The CDR3 region is CASISRAGILDTQYF. CDR3 nucleotides: TGTGCCAGCATCTCACGGGCGGGAATATTAGATACGCAGTATTTT. The chain carries TRBV27 and TRBJ2-3; perhaps TRBD2 as D (6 bases). The CDR3 has 15 residues. With 7 bases removed from V and 5 bases from J, the gap between germline ends came to 19 bases. In germline, CDR1 is MNHEY, CDR2 SMNVEV (reference sequence).

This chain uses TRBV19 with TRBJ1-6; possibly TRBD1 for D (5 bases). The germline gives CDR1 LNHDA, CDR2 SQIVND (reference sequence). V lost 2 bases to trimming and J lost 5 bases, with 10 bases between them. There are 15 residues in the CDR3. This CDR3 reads CASSILDKDNSPLHF. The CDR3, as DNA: TGTGCCAGTAGTATATTGGACAAGGATAATTCACCCCTCCACTTT.

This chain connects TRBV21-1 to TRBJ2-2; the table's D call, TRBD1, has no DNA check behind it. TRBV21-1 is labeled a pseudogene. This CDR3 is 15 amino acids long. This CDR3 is CASSGRLVNTGELFF. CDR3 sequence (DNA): TGTGCCAGCTCCGGCAGGTTAGTGAACACCGGGGAGCTGTTTTTT.

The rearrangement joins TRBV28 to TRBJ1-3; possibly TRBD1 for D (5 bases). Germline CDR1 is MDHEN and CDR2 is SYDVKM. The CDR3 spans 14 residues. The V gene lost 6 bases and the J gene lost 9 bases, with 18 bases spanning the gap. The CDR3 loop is CASRGSGNGPTIYF. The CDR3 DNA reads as TGTGCCAGCAGAGGATCAGGGAACGGTCCCACCATATATTTT.

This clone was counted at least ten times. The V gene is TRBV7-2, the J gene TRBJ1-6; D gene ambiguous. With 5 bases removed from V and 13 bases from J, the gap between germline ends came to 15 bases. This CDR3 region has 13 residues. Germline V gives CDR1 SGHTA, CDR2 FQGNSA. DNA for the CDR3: TGTGCCAGCAGCCCAAGTGACTTCTGGCCCCTCCACTTT. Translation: CASSPSDFWPLHF. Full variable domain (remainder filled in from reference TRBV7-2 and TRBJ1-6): GAGVSQSPSNKVTEKGKDVELRCDPISGHTALYWYRQSLGQGLEFLIYFQGNSAPDKSGLPSDRFSAERTGGSVSTLTIQRTQQEDSAVYLCASSPSDFWPLHFGNGTRLTVT.

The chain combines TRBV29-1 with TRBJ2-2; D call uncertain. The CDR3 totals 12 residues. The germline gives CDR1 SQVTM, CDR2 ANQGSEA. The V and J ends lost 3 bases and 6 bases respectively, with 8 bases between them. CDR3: CSVDKPAGELFF. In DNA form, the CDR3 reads TGCAGCGTTGATAAGCCGGCCGGGGAGCTGTTTTTT.

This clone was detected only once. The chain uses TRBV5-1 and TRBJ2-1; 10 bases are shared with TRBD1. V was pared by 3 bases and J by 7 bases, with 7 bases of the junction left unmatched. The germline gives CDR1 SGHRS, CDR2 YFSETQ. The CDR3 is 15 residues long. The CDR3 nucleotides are TGCGCCAGCAGCTATGGGACAGGGGCTCGGAATGAGCAGTTCTTC. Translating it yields CASSYGTGARNEQFF.

Here the CDR3 reads CASSVQMRATGGYTF. The CDR3 region has the DNA TGTGCCAGCAGTGTACAGATGCGGGCGACGGGTGGCTACACCTTC. V gene TRBV2 combines with J gene TRBJ1-2; D remains unclear. This CDR3 contains 15 residues. The germline V and J ends were trimmed by 4 bases and 7 bases, with 19 bases remaining between them. The V gene's germline CDR1 is SNHLY and CDR2 FYNNEI.

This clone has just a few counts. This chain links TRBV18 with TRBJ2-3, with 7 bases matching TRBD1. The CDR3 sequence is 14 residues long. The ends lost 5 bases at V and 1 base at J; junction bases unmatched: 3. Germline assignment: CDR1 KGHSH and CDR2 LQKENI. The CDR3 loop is CASSYGQGTDTQYF. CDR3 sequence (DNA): TGTGCCAGCTCATACGGACAGGGCACAGATACGCAGTATTTT.

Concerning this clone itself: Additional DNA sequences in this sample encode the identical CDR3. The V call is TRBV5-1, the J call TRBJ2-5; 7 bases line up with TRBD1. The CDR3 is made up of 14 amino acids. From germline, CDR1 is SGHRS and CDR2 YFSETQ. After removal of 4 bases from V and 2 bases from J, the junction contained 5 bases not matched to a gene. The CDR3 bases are TGCGCCAGCAGCCCCGGACAGGCTCAAGAGACCCAGTACTTC. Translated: CASSPGQAQETQYF.

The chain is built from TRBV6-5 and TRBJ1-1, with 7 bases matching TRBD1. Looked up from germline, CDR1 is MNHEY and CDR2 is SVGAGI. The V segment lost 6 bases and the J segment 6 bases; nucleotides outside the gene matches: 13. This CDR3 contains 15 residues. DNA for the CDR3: TGTGCCAGCAGCCCAGGACAGGTTATTACCTCTGAAGCTTTCTTT. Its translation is CASSPGQVITSEAFF.

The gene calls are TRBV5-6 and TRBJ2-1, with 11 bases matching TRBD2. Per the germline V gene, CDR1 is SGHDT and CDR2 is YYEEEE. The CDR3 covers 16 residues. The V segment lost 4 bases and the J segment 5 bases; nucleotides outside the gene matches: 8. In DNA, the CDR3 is TGTGCCAGCAGCGTCTTGACTAGCGGGGTGCACAATGAGCAGTTCTTC. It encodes CASSVLTSGVHNEQFF.

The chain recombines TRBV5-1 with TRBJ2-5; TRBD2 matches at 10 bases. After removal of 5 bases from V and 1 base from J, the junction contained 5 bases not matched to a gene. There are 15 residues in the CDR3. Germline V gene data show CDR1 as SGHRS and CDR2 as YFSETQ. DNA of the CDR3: TGCGCCAGCAGGGGACTAGCGTCGGCCCAAGAGACCCAGTACTTC. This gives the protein CASRGLASAQETQYF.

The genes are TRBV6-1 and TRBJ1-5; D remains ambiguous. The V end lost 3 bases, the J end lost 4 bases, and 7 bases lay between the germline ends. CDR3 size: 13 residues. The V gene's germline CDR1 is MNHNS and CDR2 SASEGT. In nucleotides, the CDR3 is TGTGCCAGCAGTGAGGGCGGGAATCAGCCCCAGCATTTT. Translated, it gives CASSEGGNQPQHF.

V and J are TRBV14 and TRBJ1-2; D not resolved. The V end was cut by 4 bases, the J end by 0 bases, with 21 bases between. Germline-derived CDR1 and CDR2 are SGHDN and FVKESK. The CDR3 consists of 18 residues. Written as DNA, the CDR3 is TGTGCCAGCAGCCTGTCCGTGCTTCTCCCGACTGCTAACTATGGCTACACCTTC. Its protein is CASSLSVLLPTANYGYTF.

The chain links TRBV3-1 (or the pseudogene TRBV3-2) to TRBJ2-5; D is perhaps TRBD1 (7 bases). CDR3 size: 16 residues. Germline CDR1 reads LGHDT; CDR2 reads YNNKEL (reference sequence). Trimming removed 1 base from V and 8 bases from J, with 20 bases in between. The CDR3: CASSQAWGQTRETQYF. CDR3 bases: TGTGCCAGCAGCCAAGCCTGGGGACAGACTAGAGAAACCCAGTACTTC.

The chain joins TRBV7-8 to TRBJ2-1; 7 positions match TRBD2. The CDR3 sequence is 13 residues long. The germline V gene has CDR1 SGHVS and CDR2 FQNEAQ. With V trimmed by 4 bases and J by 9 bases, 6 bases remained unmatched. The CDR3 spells CASSSGGSGEQFF. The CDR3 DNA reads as TGTGCCAGCAGCTCCGGGGGGAGCGGTGAGCAGTTCTTC.

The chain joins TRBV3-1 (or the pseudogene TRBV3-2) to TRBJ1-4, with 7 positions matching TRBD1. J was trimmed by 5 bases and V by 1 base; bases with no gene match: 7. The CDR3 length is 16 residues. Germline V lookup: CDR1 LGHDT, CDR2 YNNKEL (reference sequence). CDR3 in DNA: TGTGCCAGCAGCCAAGGAGGACAGGCGATAAATGAAAAACTGTTTTTT. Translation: CASSQGGQAINEKLFF.

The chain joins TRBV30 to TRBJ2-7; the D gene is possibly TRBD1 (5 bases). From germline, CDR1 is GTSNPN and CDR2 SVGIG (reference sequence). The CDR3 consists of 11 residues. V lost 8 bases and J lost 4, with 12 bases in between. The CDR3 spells CAQQQEYEQYF. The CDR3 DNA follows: TGTGCCCAACAACAGGAATACGAGCAGTACTTC.

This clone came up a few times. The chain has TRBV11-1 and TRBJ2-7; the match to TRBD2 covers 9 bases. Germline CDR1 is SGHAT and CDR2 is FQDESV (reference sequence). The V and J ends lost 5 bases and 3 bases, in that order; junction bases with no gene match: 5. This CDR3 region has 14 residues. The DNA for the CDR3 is TGTGCCAGCAGCCTTAGCGGGGGACTCTACGAGCAGTACTTC. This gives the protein CASSLSGGLYEQYF.

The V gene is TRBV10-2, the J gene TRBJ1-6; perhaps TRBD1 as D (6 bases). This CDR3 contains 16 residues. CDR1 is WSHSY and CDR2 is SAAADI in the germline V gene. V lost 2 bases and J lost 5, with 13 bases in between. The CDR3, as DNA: TGCGCCAGCAGTGAGGTCCCAGGGGCCGATAATTCACCCCTCCACTTT. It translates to CASSEVPGADNSPLHF.

DNA for the CDR3: TGTGCCAGCAGCGAACACCCTACAGGGGGCCTCACTGAAGCTTTCTTT. This translates into CASSEHPTGGLTEAFF. V usage is TRBV11-2 and J usage is TRBJ1-1; 9 bases line up with TRBD1. Looked up from germline, CDR1 is SGHAT and CDR2 is FQNNGV. This CDR3 is built from 16 residues. V shed 5 bases and J 4 bases; nucleotides not matched to a gene: 11.

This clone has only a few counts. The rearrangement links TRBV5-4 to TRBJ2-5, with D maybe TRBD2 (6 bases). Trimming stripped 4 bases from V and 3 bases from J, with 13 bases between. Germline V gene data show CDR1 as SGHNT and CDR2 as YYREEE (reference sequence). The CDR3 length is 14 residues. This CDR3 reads CASSIPGLEETQYF. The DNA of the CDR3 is TGTGCCAGCAGCATTCCGGGACTGGAAGAGACCCAGTACTTC.